This T cell receptor (beta chain) is drawn from a study of blood T cell repertoires in COVID-19. This CDR3 contains 15 residues. Trimming pared 6 bases from V and 1 base from J, leaving 15 bases between. Per the germline V gene, CDR1 is LNHDA and CDR2 is SQIVND (reference sequence). TCRdb's copy holds only in-frame clones and misses some; the assay was immunoSEQ multiplex PCR. The repertoire consists of about 94,000 clones, with 80% to 85% occurring once and the leading ten covering approximately 6.7%. The genes are TRBV19 and TRBJ1-1, with a tentative D call TRBD1 (6 bases). This TCR derives from a man in his fifties or sixties with acute or convalescent COVID-19. Sequenced material: peripheral blood. CDR3 bases: TGTGCCAGTAGAACACCCAGACAGGCGAACACTGAAGCTTTCTTT. Amino acids: CASRTPRQANTEAFF. Looking up the rest from reference TRBV19 and TRBJ1-1 gives the full variable domain: DGGITQSPKYLFRKEGQNVTLSCEQNLNHDAMYWYRQDPGQGLRLIYYSQIVNDFQKGDIAEGYSVSREKKESFPLTVTSAQKNPTAFYLCASRTPRQANTEAFFGQGTRLTVV.